The 26 T cell receptor beta chains reported below all come from one sample, sequenced in a study of T cells in women clearing cervical HPV infection. Using immunoSEQ multiplex PCR, the repertoire was profiled, and TCRdb retains in-frame clones only, with some absent. This repertoire includes about 28,000 clones. Specimen: blood buffy coat. These receptor sequences come from a woman between 18 and 70 years old with a cervical HPV16 infection that either progressed to CIN3+ or cleared (not recorded which).

On this clone itself: The read comes to an end 3 residues before the CDR3 does, leaving the germline J gene to fill in the end. This chain connects TRBV6-2 or TRBV6-3 to TRBJ2-3, with 10 bases that match TRBD2. Germline lookup yields CDR1 MNHEY and CDR2 SVGEGT. The CDR3 loop spans 15 amino acids. Incomplete CDR3 DNA: TGTGCCAGCAGCCCCCTTAGCGGGGGGTTCGAAACG. Translated, it gives CASSPLSGGFET. The whole CDR3 region reads CASSPLSGGFETQYF.

About this clone itself: The read stops 3 residues short of the end of the CDR3; the missing end is completed from the germline J gene. The chain couples TRBV20-1 to TRBJ2-3; 8 bases fit TRBD2. Germline V lookup: CDR1 DFQATT, CDR2 SNEGSKA (reference sequence). The CDR3 covers 14 residues. Trimming cost V 5 bases and J 0 bases; bases outside gene matches: 4. The chain's CDR3 is CSAPTSASTDTQYF. The DNA read from the CDR3 is TGCAGTGCTCCGACTAGCGCTAGCACAGATACG.

CDR3 amino acids: CASRVEGTGFSANYGYTF. The sequenced part of the CDR3 DNA is TGCGCCAGCAGGGTGGAAGGCACCGGGTTCTCGGCTAACTATGGC. J is TRBJ1-2 and V is TRBV5-1; no clear D gene. The CDR3 is cut off 3 residues early in the read; its end comes from the germline J gene. V lost 5 bases, J lost 0 bases, and 23 bases lay in between. Looked up from germline, CDR1 is SGHRS and CDR2 is YFSETQ. This CDR3 is 18 amino acids long. The whole variable domain, remainder taken from reference TRBV5-1 and TRBJ1-2, is KAGVTQTPRYLIKTRGQQVTLSCSPISGHRSVSWYQQTPGQGLQFLFEYFSETQRNKGNFPGRFSGRQFSNSRSEMNVSTLELGDSALYLCASRVEGTGFSANYGYTFGSGTRLTVV.

Of note for this clone: The read finishes 3 residues shy of the CDR3 end, and the germline J gene is used to complete it. This chain joins TRBV5-1 and TRBJ1-2; 9 bases fit TRBD1. The germline gives CDR1 SGHRS, CDR2 YFSETQ. The CDR3 runs to 13 residues. The CDR3 DNA, read in part, is TGCGCCAGCAGCCCGGGACAGGGTGGGGGC. It translates to CASSPGQGGG. The full CDR3 is CASSPGQGGGYTF.

Notes on this clone: The read ends 3 residues early relative to the CDR3; the germline J gene fills the gap. The gene calls are TRBV5-1 and TRBJ1-1; D uncertain. This CDR3 contains 14 residues. Between the trimmed V and J ends, which lost 4 bases and 3 bases, there was a span of 13 bases. The germline CDR1 and CDR2 sequences are SGHRS and YFSETQ. CDR3 amino acids: CASSRVVEYTEAFF. Incomplete CDR3 DNA: TGCGCCAGCAGCCGGGTCGTGGAATACACTGAA.

A note on this clone: Sequencing ends 3 residues short of the CDR3 end; the germline J gene provides the rest. The V and J genes are TRBV29-1 and TRBJ2-7; D is possibly TRBD1 (5 bases). V shed 5 bases and J shed 3 bases, with 11 bases lying between them. The germline V gene has CDR1 SQVTM and CDR2 ANQGSEA. This CDR3 spans 12 amino acids. The CDR3 here is CSVRGRGYEQYF. The CDR3 DNA, read in part, is TGCAGCGTTCGAGGTAGGGGCTACGAG.

Notes on this clone: The sequenced fragment ends 3 residues before the CDR3 boundary, so the rest is inferred from the germline J gene. The sample contains more than one DNA sequence encoding this CDR3. The chain is built from TRBV2 and TRBJ2-5; 12 bases map to TRBD2. The V gene's germline CDR1 is SNHLY and CDR2 FYNNEI. The length of the CDR3 is 16 residues. The CDR3 is CASSESSGGALETQYF. The part of the CDR3 DNA that was read is TGTGCCAGCAGTGAGTCTAGCGGGGGGGCCTTGGAAACC.

Notes on this clone: Sequencing ends 3 residues short of the CDR3 end; the germline J gene provides the rest. The genes are TRBV7-2 and TRBJ2-2; the D gene is possibly TRBD2 (6 bases). Looked up from germline, CDR1 is SGHTA and CDR2 is FQGNSA. V was trimmed by 4 bases and J by 4 bases, leaving 10 bases between them. CDR3 length equals 14 residues. The covered CDR3 bases are TGTGCCAGCAGCTGGGACGGGGGCACCGGGGAG. Protein product: CASSWDGGTGE. The CDR3 in its entirety is CASSWDGGTGELFF.

In the case of this clone: The read is 3 residues too short to cover the CDR3 end, so that end is filled in from the germline J gene. This chain uses TRBV19 with TRBJ1-2, with unresolved D. Germline CDR1 and CDR2: LNHDA and SQIVND (reference sequence). This CDR3 contains 14 residues. The CDR3 is CASSLSAVTDTYTF. CDR3 bases read: TGTGCCAGTAGCCTTAGCGCAGTCACAGATACC.

A word on this clone: Read coverage stops 3 residues before the CDR3 terminus; the germline J gene supplies the remainder. The chain employs TRBV6-2 or TRBV6-3 and TRBJ2-1; D is uncertain. V was shortened by 7 bases and J by 8 bases, with 12 bases between the two germline ends. The CDR3 is made up of 12 amino acids. The germline gives CDR1 MNHEY, CDR2 SVGEGT. The part of the CDR3 DNA that was read is TGTGCCAGCAACATCTTTGTCGATGAG. As protein: CASNIFVDE. The whole CDR3 is CASNIFVDEQFF.

A note on this clone: The observed sequence ends 3 residues before the CDR3 terminus, with the missing tail filled in from the germline J gene. J is TRBJ1-2 and V is TRBV7-9; 9 bases agree with TRBD1. The CDR3 loop spans 12 amino acids. Per the germline V gene, CDR1 is SEHNR and CDR2 is FQNEAQ (reference sequence). CDR3 residues: CASSQDRGDYTF. The CDR3 bases that were read are TGTGCCAGCAGCCAGGACAGGGGCGAC.

The DNA read from the CDR3 is TGTGCCAGCAGTAGACTAGCGGGGCAAGAGACC. The encoded protein is CASSRLAGQET. The entire CDR3 protein reads CASSRLAGQETQYF. This rearrangement joins TRBV27 to TRBJ2-5; 11 bases align to TRBD2. The read ends 3 residues shy of where the CDR3 ends; the end is completed using the germline J gene. Unmatched junction bases numbered 1, after V lost 5 bases and J lost 2 bases. CDR1 is MNHEY, CDR2 SMNVEV, per germline (reference sequence). The CDR3 is made up of 14 amino acids.

As concerns this clone: The read ends 3 residues early relative to the CDR3; the germline J gene fills the gap. The rearrangement uses TRBV7-6 and TRBJ1-4, with 7 bases fitting TRBD1. Per the germline V gene, CDR1 is SGHVS and CDR2 is FNYEAQ. CDR3 size: 16 residues. The J segment lost 7 bases and the V segment lost 0 bases, leaving 8 bases of the junction unmatched. CDR3 loop: CASSLALEGAAEKLFF. The sequenced CDR3 bases are TGTGCCAGCAGCTTAGCGCTGGAGGGGGCGGCTGAAAAA.

Notes on this clone: The read comes to an end 3 residues before the CDR3 does, leaving the germline J gene to fill in the end. This chain links TRBV2 with TRBJ2-5, with a tentative D call TRBD1 (6 bases). CDR3 length equals 14 residues. The V gene lost 2 bases and the J gene lost 2 bases, with 9 bases spanning the gap. Per germline, CDR1 SNHLY and CDR2 FYNNEI. The part of the CDR3 DNA that was read is TGTGCCAGCAGTGAACAGGGGTGGCAAGAGACC. Protein: CASSEQGWQET. The full CDR3 protein is CASSEQGWQETQYF.

Concerning this clone itself: The read finishes 3 residues shy of the CDR3 end, and the germline J gene is used to complete it. The genes are TRBV7-9 and TRBJ2-1, with 7 bases that match TRBD2. This CDR3 has 14 amino acids. V shed 5 bases and J 4 bases; nucleotides not matched to a gene: 5. CDR1 is SEHNR and CDR2 is FQNEAQ in the germline V gene (reference sequence). CDR3 protein: CASSQGLRYNEQFF. The sequenced part of the CDR3 DNA is TGTGCCAGCAGCCAGGGACTAAGGTACAATGAG.

Points on this clone: The missing CDR3 end, 3 residues past where the read stops, is filled in from the germline J gene. The chain employs TRBV14 and TRBJ1-6; no firm D call. Trimming removed 4 bases from V and 3 bases from J, with 10 bases in between. The germline V gene encodes CDR1 SGHDN and CDR2 FVKESK. This CDR3 contains 15 residues. CDR3 sequence: CASSRGFLYNSPLHF. The sequenced part of the CDR3 DNA is TGTGCCAGCAGCCGAGGGTTTCTCTATAATTCACCC.

About this clone: The observed sequence ends 3 residues before the CDR3 terminus, with the missing tail filled in from the germline J gene. V gene TRBV11-3 combines with J gene TRBJ1-1; 8 positions match TRBD1. This CDR3 has 14 residues. From germline, CDR1 is SGHNT and CDR2 YENEEA. Losses at the gene ends were 6 bases for V and 0 bases for J; bases not matched to a gene: 3. CDR3 region: CASRTGQVNTEAFF. The part of the CDR3 DNA that was read is TGTGCCAGCAGAACGGGACAGGTGAACACTGAA.

Comment on this clone: The read ends 3 residues shy of where the CDR3 ends; the end is completed using the germline J gene. The rearrangement joins TRBV12-3 or TRBV12-4 to TRBJ2-3; tentative D call: TRBD1 (5 bases). The CDR3 extends over 13 amino acids. This CDR3 is CASSRTQNQPQYF. The CDR3 DNA, read in part, is TGTGCCAGCAGTCGGACACAAAATCAGCCG.

As to this clone: Read data end 3 residues before the CDR3 end; the end is taken from the germline J gene. This rearrangement joins TRBV18 to TRBJ2-3; no definite D call. The CDR3 extends over 15 amino acids. The V gene's germline CDR1 is KGHSH and CDR2 LQKENI. CDR3 in amino acids: CASSPIGFGEQPQYF. Incomplete CDR3 DNA: TGTGCCAGCTCACCAATCGGGTTTGGAGAGCAGCCG. The whole variable domain, filled in from reference TRBV18 and TRBJ2-3, reads NAGVMQNPRHLVRRRGQEARLRCSPMKGHSHVYWYRQLPEEGLKFMVYLQKENIIDESGMPKERFSAEFPKEGPSILRIQQVVRGDSAAYFCASSPIGFGEQPQYFGPGTRLTVL.

Partial CDR3 DNA: TGTGCCAGTTCAACCGGGGTTCTGGATGGC. It encodes CASSTGVLDG. The CDR3 as a whole reads CASSTGVLDGYTF. The V call is TRBV19, the J call TRBJ1-2; no definite D call. The read falls 3 residues short of the CDR3 end, and the missing part is taken from the germline J gene. This CDR3 spans 13 amino acids. CDR1 and CDR2 from the germline V gene are LNHDA and SQIVND (reference sequence). V gave up 8 bases and J gave up 6 bases, with 16 bases separating them.

Points on this clone: The read comes to an end 3 residues before the CDR3 does, leaving the germline J gene to fill in the end. This sequence joins TRBV19 and TRBJ1-2, with TRBD1 matching 8 bases. Germline loops: CDR1 LNHDA, CDR2 SQIVND (reference sequence). The trim removed 4 bases at V and 6 bases at J, leaving 7 bases unmatched. CDR3 length equals 14 residues. The CDR3 spells CASSTRTGIDGYTF. The sequenced CDR3 bases are TGTGCCAGTAGTACCAGGACAGGGATTGATGGC.

With regard to this clone: The read comes to an end 3 residues before the CDR3 does, leaving the germline J gene to fill in the end. The V and J genes are TRBV6-2 or TRBV6-3 and TRBJ2-3; D call uncertain. Germline values: CDR1 MNHEY, CDR2 SVGEGT. The CDR3 length is 13 residues. The CDR3 spells CASSYNYQETQYF. Incomplete CDR3 DNA: TGTGCCAGCAGTTACAACTATCAAGAGACG.

This clone is classed as medium-sized (0.01 to 0.1%) by frequency. The sequenced fragment ends 3 residues before the CDR3 boundary, so the rest is inferred from the germline J gene. Other DNA variants within this sample encode the same CDR3. The chain combines TRBV30 with TRBJ2-3; 7 positions match TRBD2. The CDR3 covers 15 residues. V shed 4 bases, J shed 2 bases, and the junction held 9 bases outside the gene matches. CDR1 is GTSNPN, CDR2 SVGIG, per germline (reference sequence). CDR3 region: CAWNPRGELTDTQYF. The DNA read from the CDR3 is TGTGCCTGGAACCCACGGGGGGAACTCACAGATACG. The variable domain in full, with the rest retrieved from reference TRBV30 and TRBJ2-3, is SQTIHQWPATLVQPVGSPLSLECTVEGTSNPNLYWYRQAAGRGLQLLFYSVGIGQISSEVPQNLSASRPQDRQFILSSKKLLLSDSGFYLCAWNPRGELTDTQYFGPGTRLTVL.

The sequenced CDR3 bases are TGTGCCAGCTCACGCCCTTCTGTTTCCTACGAC. This encodes CASSRPSVSYD. The whole CDR3 sequence reads CASSRPSVSYDYTF. This chain joins TRBV18 and TRBJ1-2, with D unclear. The CDR3 goes on 3 residues after the read ends, and that part is filled in from the germline J gene. Looked up from germline, CDR1 is KGHSH and CDR2 is LQKENI. The CDR3 sequence is 14 residues long.

Comments on this clone: The read ends 3 residues before the CDR3 terminus; that terminus is restored from the germline J gene. The rearrangement uses TRBV7-2 and TRBJ2-4; a possible D gene is TRBD2 (6 bases). The CDR3 sequence is 15 residues long. Germline V gene lookup returns CDR1 SGHTA and CDR2 FQGNSA. The covered CDR3 bases are TGTGCCAGCAGTCCGGGGGAGCGGACTAACTATGGT. Translated: CASSPGERTNYG. The full CDR3 protein is CASSPGERTNYGQYF.

Turning to this clone: The observed sequence ends 3 residues before the CDR3 terminus, with the missing tail filled in from the germline J gene. The chain carries TRBV5-6 and TRBJ2-1; D remains ambiguous. Between the trimmed V and J ends, which lost 0 bases and 4 bases, there was a span of 5 bases. The germline gives CDR1 SGHDT, CDR2 YYEEEE. This CDR3 has 13 residues. The sequenced CDR3 bases are TGTGCCAGCAGCTTGGGACTTTACAATGAG. Protein sequence: CASSLGLYNE. The CDR3 reads in full as CASSLGLYNEQFF.